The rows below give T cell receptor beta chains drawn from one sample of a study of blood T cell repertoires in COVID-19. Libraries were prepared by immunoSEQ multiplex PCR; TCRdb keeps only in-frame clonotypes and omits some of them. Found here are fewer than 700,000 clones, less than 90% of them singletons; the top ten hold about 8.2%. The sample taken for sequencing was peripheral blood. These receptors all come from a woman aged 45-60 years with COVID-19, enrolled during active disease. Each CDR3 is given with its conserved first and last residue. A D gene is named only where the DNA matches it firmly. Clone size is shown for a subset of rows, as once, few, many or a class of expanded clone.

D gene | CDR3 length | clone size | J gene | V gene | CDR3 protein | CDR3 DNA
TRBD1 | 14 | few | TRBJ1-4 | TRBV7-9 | CASSRTGGDEKLFF | TGTGCCAGCAGCCGGACAGGGGGCGATGAAAAACTGTTTTTT
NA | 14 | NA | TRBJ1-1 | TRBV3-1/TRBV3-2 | CASSQDRGWFAAFF | TGTGCCAGCAGCCAAGATAGGGGGTGGTTCGCCGCTTTCTTT
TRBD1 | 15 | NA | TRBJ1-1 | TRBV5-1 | CASSLPGQENTEAFF | TGCGCCAGCAGCTTACCGGGACAGGAGAACACTGAAGCTTTCTTT
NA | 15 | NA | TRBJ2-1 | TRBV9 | CASSVGVGSYNEQFF | TGTGCCAGCAGCGTAGGAGTCGGCTCCTACAATGAGCAGTTCTTC
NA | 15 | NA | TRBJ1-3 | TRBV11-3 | CASSLGGGFGNTIYF | TGTGCCAGCAGCTTAGGAGGAGGGTTCGGAAACACCATATATTTT
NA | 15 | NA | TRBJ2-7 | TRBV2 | CASSAGYSGDYEQYF | TGTGCCAGCAGTGCAGGGTATTCGGGGGACTACGAGCAGTACTTC
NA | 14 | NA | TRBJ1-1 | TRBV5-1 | CASRFAGSNTEAFF | TGCGCCAGCAGATTTGCAGGTTCGAACACTGAAGCTTTCTTT
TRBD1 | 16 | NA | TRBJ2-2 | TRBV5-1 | CASSFLTGGLPGELFF | TGCGCCAGCAGCTTCTTGACAGGGGGTCTCCCCGGGGAGCTGTTTTTT
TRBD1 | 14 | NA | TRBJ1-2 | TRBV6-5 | CASILKQGAGGYTF | TGTGCCAGCATACTGAAACAGGGGGCAGGGGGCTACACCTTC
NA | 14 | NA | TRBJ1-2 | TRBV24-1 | CATSDPQDNYGYTF | TGTGCCACCAGTGATCCCCAGGATAACTATGGCTACACCTTC
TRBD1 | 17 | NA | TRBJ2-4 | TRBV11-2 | CASSLEATGRAKNIQYF | TGTGCCAGCAGCCTGGAGGCGACAGGGCGAGCCAAAAACATTCAGTACTTC
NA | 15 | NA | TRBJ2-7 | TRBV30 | CAWSVEGGLSYEQYF | TGTGCCTGGAGTGTAGAGGGTGGACTGTCTTACGAGCAGTACTTC
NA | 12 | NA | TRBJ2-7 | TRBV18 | CASSPRDNEQYF | TGTGCCAGCTCACCAAGGGACAACGAGCAGTACTTC
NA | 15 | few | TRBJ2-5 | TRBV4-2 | CASSQAGDGQETQYF | TGTGCCAGCAGCCAAGCAGGGGATGGCCAAGAGACCCAGTACTTC
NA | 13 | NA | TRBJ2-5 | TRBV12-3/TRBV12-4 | CASSRTERETQYF | TGTGCCAGCAGCCGGACAGAAAGGGAGACCCAGTACTTC
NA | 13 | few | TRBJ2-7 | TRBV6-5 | CASALGSSYEQYF | TGTGCCAGCGCCTTGGGGAGCTCCTACGAGCAGTACTTC